This T cell receptor (beta chain) was identified during a study of blood T cell repertoires in COVID-19. Clinical history reported by participants formed the basis on which cohorts were assigned. Using immunoSEQ multiplex PCR, the repertoire was profiled, and TCRdb retains in-frame clones only, with some absent. The data hold 210,000 or so clones, with more than 70% observed a single time. This clone was detected a few times. Per the germline V gene, CDR1 is SGHRS and CDR2 is YFSETQ. Trimming shortened V by 9 bases and J by 3 bases, and 18 bases separated the two germline ends. CDR3 size: 15 residues.

The source material was PBMCs or T cells enriched from blood (not recorded which). The source is a man aged 30 to 39 with acute COVID-19. The chain uses TRBV5-1 and TRBJ2-2, with no clear D. CDR3 region: CANSPLLRDTGELFF. DNA for the CDR3: TGCGCCAACTCCCCCCTCCTACGGGACACCGGGGAGCTGTTTTTT.